This is a list of T cell receptor beta chains from one sample in a study of T cell responses to AZD1222 COVID-19 vaccine. Produced via immunoSEQ multiplex PCR; TCRdb's table is partial and in-frame only. The sample has roughly 120,000 clones; about 87% are singletons. The material sequenced was peripheral blood, taken 28 days after the second AZD1222 dose. The receptor source for this set is an adult who received the AZD1222 COVID-19 vaccine. The CDR3 runs from the conserved cysteine through the conserved F or W. The order of the fields is J gene, V gene, clone size, D gene, CDR3 DNA, CDR3 protein. A D gene is named only where the DNA matches it firmly. Some rows have no size entry. The others give once, few or many, or a class for an expanded clone.

TRBJ2-7,TRBV19,NA,NA,TGTGCCAGTGGGCCGGGACTTTCCTACGAGCAGTACTTC,CASGPGLSYEQYF
TRBJ1-6,TRBV5-6,NA,NA,TGTGCCAGTGAGTCGGCAGAAGTATATAATTCACCCCTCCACTTT,CASESAEVYNSPLHF
TRBJ1-2,TRBV4-2,many,NA,TGTGCCAGCAGCCAAGGGGAGGGAGCGCGTGGCTACACCTTC,CASSQGEGARGYTF
TRBJ2-7,TRBV19,once,NA,TGTGCCAGTAGTATAGGGGGCTACGAGCAGTACTTC,CASSIGGYEQYF
TRBJ1-1,TRBV30,NA,NA,TGTGCCTCACAGGGAATGAACACTGAAGCTTTCTTT,CASQGMNTEAFF
TRBJ1-5,TRBV7-8,NA,TRBD1,TGTGCCAGCAGCTCCTTGACAGGGTGGGTGATTCAGCCCCAGCATTTT,CASSSLTGWVIQPQHF
TRBJ2-1,TRBV2,NA,NA,TGTGCCAGCAGTGAAGCCCGCTTTGGGCGAAATGAGCAGTTCTTC,CASSEARFGRNEQFF
TRBJ1-2,TRBV4-1,many,NA,TGCGCCAGCAGCCAAGTTCTTGGACCTGGTGGCGGCTACACCTTC,CASSQVLGPGGGYTF
TRBJ2-7,TRBV21-1,NA,NA,TGTGCCAGCAGCAAAGCGGCGGGGGGGCCCGCCACTACTGTCTACGAGCAGTACTTC,CASSKAAGGPATTVYEQYF
TRBJ1-6,TRBV6-4,NA,TRBD1,TGTGCCAGCAGTGGGGGGACAGGGGGGGCTTCACCCCTCCACTTT,CASSGGTGGASPLHF
TRBJ2-7,TRBV13,NA,NA,TGTGCCAGCAGCTTAGGAGCCCTCGAGCAGTACTTC,CASSLGALEQYF
TRBJ2-5,TRBV11-3,NA,NA,TGTGCCAGCAGCTATGGGTTACAAGAGACCCAGTACTTC,CASSYGLQETQYF
TRBJ2-1,TRBV6-1,NA,NA,TGTGCCAGCAGTGATTGGGGGACTCCTTCCTACAATGAGCAGTTCTTC,CASSDWGTPSYNEQFF
TRBJ2-3,TRBV4-3,NA,TRBD1,TGCGCCAGCAGCCAAGGACAGGGACGCAGCACAGATACGCAGTATTTT,CASSQGQGRSTDTQYF
TRBJ2-5,TRBV7-2,NA,TRBD2,TGTGCCAGCAGCTTCCTAGCGGGAGGTGAGACCCAGTACTTC,CASSFLAGGETQYF
TRBJ2-1,TRBV19,NA,NA,TGTGCCAGTAGTATCACCCTGAGGTCCTACAATGAGCAGTTCTTC,CASSITLRSYNEQFF
TRBJ1-3,TRBV6-4,NA,NA,TGTGCCAGCAGTGATCCGGGTCCAATGGAAAACACCATATATTTT,CASSDPGPMENTIYF
TRBJ2-7,TRBV19,NA,TRBD2,TGTGCCAGTAGCATGGTAGGGACTAGCGGGAACTACGAGCAGTACTTC,CASSMVGTSGNYEQYF
TRBJ1-6,TRBV7-2,NA,TRBD1,TGTGCCAGCAGCCCGGGACAGAGAAATTCACCCCTCCACTTT,CASSPGQRNSPLHF
TRBJ1-6,TRBV6-1,NA,TRBD1,TGTGCCAGCAGTGAATCAGGGGGCGGTTCACCCCTCCACTTT,CASSESGGGSPLHF
TRBJ1-2,TRBV27,NA,NA,TGTGCCAGCAGTACGGGGGAGTACTATGGCTACACCTTC,CASSTGEYYGYTF
TRBJ2-2,TRBV3-1/TRBV3-2,NA,NA,TGTGCCAGCAGCCAAAGAGGGGAGCTGTTTTTT,CASSQRGELFF